Described below is a single T cell receptor (beta chain) sequence and its context. This entry belongs to a study of blood T cell repertoires in COVID-19. The table came from immunoSEQ multiplex PCR; TCRdb's copy has only in-frame clones and leaves some out. The table has about 190,000 clones, 75% to 90% seen once. The CDR3 length is 14 residues. The ends lost 4 bases at V and 2 bases at J; junction bases unmatched: 5. CDR1 MGHRA and CDR2 YSYEKL come from the germline V gene. The clonotype comes from a woman in her forties with acute or convalescent COVID-19. Sequencing used peripheral blood. The chain links TRBV4-1 to TRBJ2-7; 7 nucleotides line up with TRBD2. The CDR3 loop reads CASSPGLSAYEQYF. The CDR3, as DNA: TGCGCCAGCAGCCCGGGACTATCTGCCTACGAGCAGTACTTC.